This T cell receptor (beta chain) originates from a study of chemoradiotherapy in HPV16-positive cancers. Study-wide points: Non-HPV-specific T cells did not expand in tumors during treatment, whereas candidate HPV-specific clones and E7-related motifs did.

V shed 3 bases, J shed 2 bases, and the junction held 4 bases outside the gene matches. Germline CDR1 is MRHNA and CDR2 is SNTAGT. There are 15 residues in the CDR3. Concerning this clone itself: Its target is not known.

Repertoires were generated with immunoSEQ multiplex PCR, while TCRdb's copy carries only in-frame clones and drops some. The sample lists about 2,200 clones; about 88% were seen once. The chain employs TRBV6-4 and TRBJ2-3; TRBD1 aligns across 8 bases. The starting material was tumor tissue, obtained from a patient who underwent chemoradiotherapy. The TCR was taken from a human donor with HPV-associated anogenital cancer. CDR3 bases: TGTGCCAGCAGTGAACAGGGGGAACCCACAGATACGCAGTATTTT. It encodes CASSEQGEPTDTQYF.